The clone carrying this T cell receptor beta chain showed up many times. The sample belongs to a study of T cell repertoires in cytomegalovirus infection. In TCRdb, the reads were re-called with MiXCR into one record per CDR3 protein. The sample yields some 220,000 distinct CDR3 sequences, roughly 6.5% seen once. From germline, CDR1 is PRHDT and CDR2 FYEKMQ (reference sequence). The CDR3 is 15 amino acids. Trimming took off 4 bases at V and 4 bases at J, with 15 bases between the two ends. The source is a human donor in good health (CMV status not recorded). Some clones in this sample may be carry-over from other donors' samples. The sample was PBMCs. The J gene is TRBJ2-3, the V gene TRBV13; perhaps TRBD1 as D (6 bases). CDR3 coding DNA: TGTGCCAGCAGCTCTTCGGGCAGGGGAGCAGATACGCAGTATTTT. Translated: CASSSSGRGADTQYF. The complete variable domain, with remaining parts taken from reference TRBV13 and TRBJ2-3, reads AAGVIQSPRHLIKEKRETATLKCYPIPRHDTVYWYQQGPGQDPQFLISFYEKMQSDKGSIPDRFSAQQFSDYHSELNMSSLELGDSALYFCASSSSGRGADTQYFGPGTRLTVL.